This entry features one TCR beta chain sequence. The data derive from a study of cytomegalovirus exposure and HLA in healthy donors. Though probably carrying unrecorded immune exposures, donors were nominally healthy at sampling. The CDR3 is made up of 16 amino acids. Germline V lookup: CDR1 SGHRS, CDR2 YFSETQ. Germline trimming cut 4 bases from V and 6 bases from J; bases unmatched to any gene: 11. The PCR was carried out with 60 Vbeta primers and 13 Jbeta primers. The protocol was immunoSEQ multiplex PCR, while the TCRdb copy is restricted to in-frame clones and leaves out a portion. The sample includes about 100,000 clones, around 74% of them seen just once.

This clonotype originated in a middle-aged woman in good health and CMV-seronegative. The J gene is TRBJ2-3, the V gene TRBV5-1; 10 positions agree with TRBD2. Material: PBMCs. As DNA, the CDR3 is TGCGCCAGCAGCGTCAACCCTAGCGGGAGTTCCGATACGCAGTATTTT. It is translated as CASSVNPSGSSDTQYF.